The 18 T cell receptor beta chains listed next were all sequenced from one sample in a study of shared clonotypes between healthy human individuals. Profiled with immunoSEQ multiplex PCR; TCRdb holds only in-frame clones, not every one. Found here are hundreds of thousands of clones, around 96% of them singletons; the top ten hold around 0.1%. Positively selected for CCR7, the CD45RO-negative cells used as naive CD8 cells excluded terminally differentiated effector memory CD45RA+ cells. Sequencing was performed on naive CD8+ T cells sorted from blood. Receptors were obtained from a woman aged 30 to 39 in good health.

V gene TRBV28 combines with J gene TRBJ1-2; D is ambiguous. Trimming took off 4 bases at V and 4 bases at J, with 13 bases between the two ends. The CDR3 is made up of 14 amino acids. The germline V gene encodes CDR1 MDHEN and CDR2 SYDVKM. Written as DNA, the CDR3 is TGTGCCAGCAGTTCCCCCCGGGCCATCTATGGCTACACCTTC. As protein: CASSSPRAIYGYTF.

This rearrangement joins TRBV2 to TRBJ2-3; 13 bases align to TRBD2. The CDR3 consists of 16 residues. Trimming took 2 bases from V and 4 from J; bases not matched to a gene: 3. Germline loops: CDR1 SNHLY, CDR2 FYNNEI. CDR3 nucleotide sequence: TGTGCCAGCAGTGAAAGGACTAGCGGGAGATCAGATACGCAGTATTTT. It is translated as CASSERTSGRSDTQYF.

V usage is TRBV5-8 and J usage is TRBJ2-7, with D perhaps TRBD1 (5 bases). From germline, CDR1 is SGHTS and CDR2 YDEGEE. This CDR3 comprises 13 residues. The V gene lost 0 bases and the J gene lost 5 bases, with 9 bases spanning the gap. The CDR3 protein is CASSLVGVDEQYF. In DNA, the CDR3 is TGTGCCAGCAGCTTGGTAGGGGTGGACGAGCAGTACTTC.

About this clone itself: Within the sample, other DNA sequences also encode this same CDR3. The chain carries TRBV28 and TRBJ2-1; no reliable D call. Germline V gives CDR1 MDHEN, CDR2 SYDVKM. V was clipped by 3 bases and J by 9 bases, with 6 bases between them. This CDR3 is 11 amino acids long. Here the CDR3 reads CASSLSVEQFF. In DNA, the CDR3 is TGTGCCAGCAGTTTGTCGGTTGAGCAGTTCTTC.

This clone was seen just once. The chain joins TRBV5-4 to TRBJ2-7; D perhaps matches TRBD2 (5 bases). The length of the CDR3 is 15 residues. Per the germline V gene, CDR1 is SGHNT and CDR2 is YYREEE (reference sequence). The V gene lost 0 bases and the J gene lost 1 base, with 11 bases spanning the gap. CDR3 amino acids: CASSLERDKSYEQYF. The CDR3 DNA reads as TGTGCCAGCAGCTTGGAACGGGATAAATCCTACGAGCAGTACTTC.

V is TRBV30 and J is TRBJ1-2; D remains unclear. CDR3 length: 12 residues. V shed 1 base and J shed 2 bases, with 5 bases lying between them. The germline V gene has CDR1 GTSNPN and CDR2 SVGIG (reference sequence). CDR3: CAWSEENYGYTF. CDR3 bases: TGTGCCTGGAGTGAGGAAAACTATGGCTACACCTTC.

The V call is TRBV4-1, the J call TRBJ2-7; D is uncertain. Trimming pared 4 bases from V and 4 bases from J, leaving 11 bases between. This CDR3 region has 13 residues. Per germline, CDR1 MGHRA and CDR2 YSYEKL. CDR3 nucleotides: TGCGCCAGCAGCCCCCGACATACTTACGAGCAGTACTTC. Translation: CASSPRHTYEQYF.

The V and J genes are TRBV5-6 and TRBJ2-1; tentative D call: TRBD1 (5 bases). Germline V CDR1 and CDR2: SGHDT, YYEEEE. The CDR3 has 14 amino acids. The ends were cut back, 4 bases at V and 7 bases at J, with 15 bases in the middle. The CDR3 bases are TGTGCCAGCAGCGACCTTCAGACAGAAAATGAGCAGTTCTTC. Translated, it gives CASSDLQTENEQFF.

The chain employs TRBV19 and TRBJ2-7, with no clear D. Trimming left V 4 bases short and J 7 bases short, with 17 bases between. Germline V gene sequence: CDR1 LNHDA, CDR2 SQIVND (reference sequence). This CDR3 contains 14 residues. The CDR3 spells CASSTRARFGEQYF. The DNA for the CDR3 is TGTGCCAGTAGTACCCGGGCCCGCTTCGGGGAGCAGTACTTC.

Worth noting for this clone: Additional DNA sequences in this sample encode the identical CDR3. V gene TRBV7-9 combines with J gene TRBJ2-1; D gene ambiguous. Germline CDR1 is SEHNR and CDR2 is FQNEAQ (reference sequence). This CDR3 spans 12 amino acids. With 6 bases removed from V and 3 bases from J, the gap between germline ends came to 6 bases. CDR3 coding DNA: TGTGCCAGCAGTCCAGGCTACAATGAGCAGTTCTTC. This sequence encodes CASSPGYNEQFF.

The rearrangement uses TRBV5-4 and TRBJ1-2, with 8 bases that match TRBD1. This CDR3 region has 18 residues. CDR1 SGHNT and CDR2 YYREEE come from the germline V gene (reference sequence). Trimming removed 4 bases from V and 0 bases from J; junction bases left unmatched: 14. CDR3 residues: CASSHPTGDTLANYGYTF. The CDR3 nucleotides are TGTGCCAGCAGCCACCCGACAGGGGACACCTTAGCTAACTATGGCTACACCTTC.

The genes are TRBV6-6 and TRBJ2-5; D is unresolved. The J call may be wrong; the DNA end is better matched by TRBJ2-7. Germline CDR1 is MNHNY and CDR2 is SVGAGI (reference sequence). This CDR3 is 13 amino acids long. The CDR3 DNA is TGTGCCAGCAGTTACTCGAAAGAATACGAGCAGTACTTC. Translated: CASSYSKEYEQYF.

This chain uses TRBV4-1 with TRBJ2-3; 8 bases fit TRBD1. Germline V CDR1 and CDR2: MGHRA, YSYEKL. Losses at the gene ends were 1 base for V and 1 base for J; bases not matched to a gene: 1. The CDR3 consists of 15 residues. DNA for the CDR3: TGCGCCAGCAGCCAAGTGGACAGGGGCACAGATACGCAGTATTTT. It codes for CASSQVDRGTDTQYF.

This chain connects TRBV2 to TRBJ2-3; D unresolved. The V and J ends lost 3 bases and 8 bases respectively, with 6 bases between them. The CDR3 is 11 residues long. Per the germline V gene, CDR1 is SNHLY and CDR2 is FYNNEI. This CDR3 reads CASSDSVTQYF. The CDR3 DNA is TGTGCCAGCAGTGATAGTGTTACGCAGTATTTT. The full variable domain, completed using reference TRBV2 and TRBJ2-3, is EPEVTQTPSHQVTQMGQEVILRCVPISNHLYFYWYRQILGQKVEFLVSFYNNEISEKSEIFDDQFSVERPDGSNFTLKIRSTKLEDSAMYFCASSDSVTQYFGPGTRLTVL.

Notes on this clone: The same CDR3 arises from other DNA sequences in this sample as well. The chain is built from TRBV11-2 and TRBJ2-7, with D unresolved. The length of the CDR3 is 11 residues. Trimming removed 2 bases from V and 3 bases from J, with 2 bases in between. CDR1 SGHAT and CDR2 FQNNGV come from the germline V gene. CDR3 sequence: CASSLIYEQYF. The CDR3 DNA sequence: TGTGCCAGCAGCTTAATCTACGAGCAGTACTTC.

The CDR3 spells CAWSVFSGTNTEAFF. Written as DNA, the CDR3 is TGTGCCTGGAGTGTATTTTCAGGGACGAACACTGAAGCTTTCTTT. The genes are TRBV30 and TRBJ1-1, with a tentative D call TRBD1 (5 bases). The CDR3 has 15 residues. Germline CDR1 GTSNPN, CDR2 SVGIG (reference sequence). V lost 0 bases and J 1 base, leaving 12 bases between the germline ends.

Note on this clone: Different DNA sequences within this sample yield the same CDR3. The V gene is TRBV4-1, the J gene TRBJ2-7, with 13 positions matching TRBD2. This CDR3 region has 16 residues. Germline V lookup: CDR1 MGHRA, CDR2 YSYEKL. The trim removed 2 bases at V and 3 bases at J, leaving 4 bases unmatched. The CDR3 bases are TGCGCCAGCAGCCAAACCGGGACTAGCGGGATCTACGAGCAGTACTTC. This encodes CASSQTGTSGIYEQYF.

The J gene is TRBJ1-4, the V gene TRBV25-1; D gene ambiguous. CDR3 length: 15 amino acids. The V end lost 8 bases, the J end lost 8 bases, and 21 bases lay between the germline ends. Germline CDR1 reads MGHDK; CDR2 reads SYGVNS. CDR3 nucleotide sequence: TGTGCCAGCTCTCTTCTGGGGATAGGGAGGGAAAAACTGTTTTTT. Translation: CASSLLGIGREKLFF.